This T cell receptor beta chain was observed in a study of blood T cells in healthy people across ages. At the level of the study: The capture of about one barcoded beta molecule per two T cells was achieved by template switching.

Concerning this clonotype: The junction does not match germline at one end; this may be a read error.

Using a J-beta primer mix together with a sample-barcoded 5' primer, a second PCR was run for about 6 to 11 cycles. Per-sample output comprised a minimum of 2.5 million paired-end reads containing CDR3. TCRdb used MiXCR to reprocess the 5' RACE reads, holding one entry per CDR3 protein. The sample comprises 800,000 to 1,300,000 distinct CDR3 sequences, approximately 26% of which are singletons, and approximately 0.7% rests with the top ten. The CDR3 runs to 17 residues. The germline gives CDR1 SGDLS, CDR2 YYNGEE. The same sample was also used in a study of T cells of mothers and their children. That work adds: Several children and their three healthy Caucasian mothers were the donors. Every microgram of extracted RNA entered cDNA synthesis, around 1.4 ug per 15 ul.

This chain links TRBV9 with TRBJ2-6; possible D gene TRBD1, 6 bases. The receptor's source is a girl aged 2 to 9 in good health. The sample consisted of blood. DNA of the CDR3: TGTGCCAGCAGCGGACAATTTCGACGGGCAGGGGCCAACGTCCCGACTTTC. It yields the protein CASSGQFRRAGANVPTF.